This is a list of T cell receptor beta chains from one sample in a study of cytomegalovirus exposure and HLA in healthy donors. Using immunoSEQ multiplex PCR, the repertoire was profiled, and TCRdb retains in-frame clones only, with some absent. Of 110,000 or so clones in the sample, 74% were seen once. The sample was PBMCs. The receptors derive from a woman aged 35 to 49 in good health and CMV-seropositive. CDR3s include the opening cysteine and the closing phenylalanine or tryptophan. D genes are given only for firm matches. Clone size is shown for a subset of rows, as once, few, many or a class of expanded clone.

TRBJ2-1 TRBV7-9 few - TGTGCCAGCAGCTTAGTAGTACCCGTCTCCAATGAGCAGTTCTTC CASSLVVPVSNEQFF
TRBJ1-3 TRBV7-5 - - TGTGCCAGAAGCTTAGTATCTGGTCGGAGTTCTGGAAACACCATATATTTT CARSLVSGRSSGNTIYF
TRBJ2-7 TRBV28 few TRBD2 TGTGCCAGCATCCCCGTTGGGAGGGTGAGGGAGCAGTACTTC CASIPVGRVREQYF
TRBJ2-7 TRBV6-5 - TRBD2 TGTGCCAGCAGTAGACTAGCGGGGGGCTCCTACGAGCAGTACTTC CASSRLAGGSYEQYF
TRBJ1-2 TRBV9 - - TGTGCCAGCAGCGGACCCGGGACAACTAACTATGGCTACACCTTC CASSGPGTTNYGYTF
TRBJ2-7 TRBV7-9 - TRBD1 TGTGCCAGCAGCTTAAACCAGGGGGCGCCGGGCGAGCAGTACTTC CASSLNQGAPGEQYF
TRBJ2-2 TRBV7-3 - - TGTGCCAGCAGCACCCTAGGGGGTGCCGGGGAGCTGTTTTTT CASSTLGGAGELFF
TRBJ1-1 TRBV9 once - TGTGCCAGCGGAGGGGGGGAATCGAACACTGAAGCTTTCTTT CASGGGESNTEAFF
TRBJ2-1 TRBV2 - TRBD2 TGTGCCAGCAGTGAAGGGGGGGGAGGTAATGAGCAGTTCTTC CASSEGGGGNEQFF
TRBJ1-1 TRBV19 - TRBD1 TGTGCCACCTCTTCTGGGACAGCTAATGAAGCTTTCTTT CATSSGTANEAFF
TRBJ1-1 TRBV30 - - TGTGCCTGGAGTGTATCCGGGACATTGGCTTTCTTT CAWSVSGTLAFF
TRBJ2-7 TRBV5-1 few - TGCGCCAGCAGCTTGGGACTGATCTCCTACGAGCAGTACTTC CASSLGLISYEQYF
TRBJ2-4 TRBV28 once TRBD2 TGTGCCAGCAGTCAGACTAGCGGGAGGTCCGGAAACATTCAGTACTTC CASSQTSGRSGNIQYF
TRBJ2-3 TRBV18 - TRBD1 TGTGCCAGCTCACCCACAGGGGGCAGCCCAGATACGCAGTATTTT CASSPTGGSPDTQYF
TRBJ2-2 TRBV5-4 - TRBD1 TGTGCCAGCAGCCCGCCGACAGGGATGGGCCCCGGGGAGCTGTTTTTT CASSPPTGMGPGELFF
TRBJ2-1 TRBV5-1 - - TGCGCCAGCAGCCACGGGACTCCCGGGGCCAATGAGCAGTTCTTC CASSHGTPGANEQFF
TRBJ2-5 TRBV5-1 few - TGCGCCAGCAGCTTCAGCGGCCCGGGACAAGAGACCCAGTACTTC CASSFSGPGQETQYF
TRBJ2-3 TRBV6-1 - - TGTGCCAGCAGTGAGCGGGGTATTGGGCAATGGGGGACAGATACGCAGTATTTT CASSERGIGQWGTDTQYF
TRBJ2-7 TRBV2 - TRBD1 TGTGCCAGCAGGGGGGACAGGGTCTACGAGCAGTACTTC CASRGDRVYEQYF
TRBJ1-1 TRBV7-8 few - TGTGCCAGCAGTGCTCAGGGATACGGTGTCATGAACACTGAAGCTTTCTTT CASSAQGYGVMNTEAFF
TRBJ2-7 TRBV18 - - TGTGCCAGCTCACCACCTCTTCCTTCTTCCTACGAGCAGTACTTC CASSPPLPSSYEQYF
TRBJ2-1 TRBV7-8 few - TGTGCCAGCAGATTAACAGGAAGCTCCTACAATGAGCAGTTCTTC CASRLTGSSYNEQFF
TRBJ2-1 TRBV6-5 - - TGTGCCAGCAGAGGGACTTATCGAGGCAATGAGCAGTTCTTC CASRGTYRGNEQFF
TRBJ2-7 TRBV6-1 - - TGTGCCAGCGGCCAGGGCAGGGGAGGGTACGAGCAGTACTTC CASGQGRGGYEQYF
TRBJ2-7 TRBV6-5 - TRBD1 TGTGCCAGCAGTTATGGGGGACAGTACTACGAGCAGTATTTC CASSYGGQYYEQYF
TRBJ2-5 TRBV5-6 once TRBD2 TGTGCCAGCAGCGTACTAGCGGGAGGTGCCGAGACCCAGTACTTC CASSVLAGGAETQYF
TRBJ2-7 TRBV5-4 - TRBD2 TGTGCCAGCAGCACCCCGACTAGCTTGCACTCCTACGAGCAGTACTTC CASSTPTSLHSYEQYF
TRBJ2-1 TRBV27 - - TGTGCCAGCAGTTGGAGCCTCAACAATGAGCAGTTCTTC CASSWSLNNEQFF